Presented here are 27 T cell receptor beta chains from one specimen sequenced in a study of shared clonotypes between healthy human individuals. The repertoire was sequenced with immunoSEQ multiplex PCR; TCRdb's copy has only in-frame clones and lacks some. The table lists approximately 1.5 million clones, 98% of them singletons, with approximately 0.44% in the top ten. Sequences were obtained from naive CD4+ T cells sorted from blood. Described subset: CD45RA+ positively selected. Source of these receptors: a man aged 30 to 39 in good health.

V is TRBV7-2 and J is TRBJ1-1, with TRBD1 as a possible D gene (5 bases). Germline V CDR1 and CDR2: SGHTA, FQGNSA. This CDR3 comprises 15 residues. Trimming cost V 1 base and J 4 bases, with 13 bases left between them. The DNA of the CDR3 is TGTGCCAGCAGCTTAGATGGGCAGGGAGCCACTGAAGCTTTCTTT. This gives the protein CASSLDGQGATEAFF.

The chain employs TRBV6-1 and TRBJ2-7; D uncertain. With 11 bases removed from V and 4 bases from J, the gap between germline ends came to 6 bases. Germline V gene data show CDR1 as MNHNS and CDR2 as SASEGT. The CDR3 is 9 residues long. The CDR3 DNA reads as TGTGCCGTCGGGTACGAGCAGTACTTC. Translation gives CAVGYEQYF.

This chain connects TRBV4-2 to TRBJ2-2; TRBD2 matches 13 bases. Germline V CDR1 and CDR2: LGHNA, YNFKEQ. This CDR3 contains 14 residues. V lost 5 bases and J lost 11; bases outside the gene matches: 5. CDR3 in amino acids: CASSSGTSGIELFF. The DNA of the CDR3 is TGTGCCAGCAGCTCTGGGACTAGCGGGATTGAGCTGTTTTTT.

CDR3 residues: CASSEAGSPAYEQYF. The CDR3 DNA sequence: TGTGCCAGCAGTGAAGCAGGCAGTCCGGCCTACGAGCAGTACTTC. The chain uses TRBV6-1 and TRBJ2-7; the D is unclear. Trimming took off 0 bases at V and 2 bases at J, with 11 bases between the two ends. The CDR3 runs 15 residues. Germline-derived CDR1 and CDR2 are MNHNS and SASEGT.

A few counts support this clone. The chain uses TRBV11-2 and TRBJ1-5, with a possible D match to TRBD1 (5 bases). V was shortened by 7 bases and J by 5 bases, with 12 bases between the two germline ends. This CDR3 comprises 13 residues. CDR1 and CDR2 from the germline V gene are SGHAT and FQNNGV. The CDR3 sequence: CASKEGVYQPQHF. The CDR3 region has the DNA TGTGCCAGCAAGGAAGGGGTATATCAGCCCCAGCATTTT.

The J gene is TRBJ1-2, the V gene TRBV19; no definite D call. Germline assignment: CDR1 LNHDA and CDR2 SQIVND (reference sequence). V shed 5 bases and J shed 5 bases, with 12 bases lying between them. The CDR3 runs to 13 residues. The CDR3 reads CASSFQEGYGYTF. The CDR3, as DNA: TGTGCCAGTAGTTTTCAAGAGGGATATGGCTACACCTTC.

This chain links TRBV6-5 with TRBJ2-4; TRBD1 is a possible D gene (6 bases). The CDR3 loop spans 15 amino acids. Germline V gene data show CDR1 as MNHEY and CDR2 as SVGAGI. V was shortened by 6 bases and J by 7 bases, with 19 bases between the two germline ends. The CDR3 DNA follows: TGTGCCAGCAGCTCTCTCAGGGGCCCGGGGAACATTCAGTACTTC. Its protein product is CASSSLRGPGNIQYF.

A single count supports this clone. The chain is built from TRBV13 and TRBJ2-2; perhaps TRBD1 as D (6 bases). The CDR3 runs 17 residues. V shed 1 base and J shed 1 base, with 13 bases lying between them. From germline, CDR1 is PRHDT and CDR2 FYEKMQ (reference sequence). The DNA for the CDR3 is TGTGCCAGCAGCTTAGCCCTGGACAGATTGAACACCGGGGAGCTGTTTTTT. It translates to CASSLALDRLNTGELFF.

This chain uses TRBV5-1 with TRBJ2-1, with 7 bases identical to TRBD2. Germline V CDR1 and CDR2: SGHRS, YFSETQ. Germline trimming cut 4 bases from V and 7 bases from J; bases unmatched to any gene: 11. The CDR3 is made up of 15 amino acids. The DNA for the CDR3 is TGCGCCAGCAGCACAACTGGGGAGGGCAAGAATGAGCAGTTCTTC. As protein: CASSTTGEGKNEQFF.

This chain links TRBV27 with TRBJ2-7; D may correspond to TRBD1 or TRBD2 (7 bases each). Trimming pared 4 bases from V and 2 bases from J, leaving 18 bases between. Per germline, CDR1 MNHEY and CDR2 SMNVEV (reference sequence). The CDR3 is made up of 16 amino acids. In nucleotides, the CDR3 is TGTGCCAGCAGTTCTCAGGGGGGGGGCCGAACCTACGAGCAGTACTTC. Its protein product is CASSSQGGGRTYEQYF.

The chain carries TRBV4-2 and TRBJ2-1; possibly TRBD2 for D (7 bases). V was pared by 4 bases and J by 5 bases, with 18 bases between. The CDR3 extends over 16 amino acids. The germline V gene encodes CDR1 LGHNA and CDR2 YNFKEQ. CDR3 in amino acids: CASSRGGGRSHNEQFF. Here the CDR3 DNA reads TGTGCCAGCAGCCGGGGGGGCGGAAGGAGCCACAATGAGCAGTTCTTC.

This CDR3 reads CASSLLTGGTDTQYF. CDR3 bases: TGTGCCAGCAGCTTGTTGACAGGGGGCACAGATACGCAGTATTTT. V gene TRBV7-2 combines with J gene TRBJ2-3; TRBD1 agrees at 8 bases. The V gene's germline CDR1 is SGHTA and CDR2 FQGNSA. V shed 3 bases and J 1 base; nucleotides not matched to a gene: 3. This CDR3 contains 15 residues. Combining the CDR3 with reference TRBV7-2 and TRBJ2-3 gives the whole variable domain GAGVSQSPSNKVTEKGKDVELRCDPISGHTALYWYRQSLGQGLEFLIYFQGNSAPDKSGLPSDRFSAERTGGSVSTLTIQRTQQEDSAVYLCASSLLTGGTDTQYFGPGTRLTVL.

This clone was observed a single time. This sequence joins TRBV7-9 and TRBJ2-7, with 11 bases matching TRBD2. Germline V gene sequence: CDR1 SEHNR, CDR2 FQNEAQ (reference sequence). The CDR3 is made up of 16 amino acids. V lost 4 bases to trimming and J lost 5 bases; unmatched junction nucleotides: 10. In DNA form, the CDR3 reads TGTGCCAGCAGCTCACCCCCGGGACTAGCGGTCCACGAGCAGTACTTC. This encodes CASSSPPGLAVHEQYF. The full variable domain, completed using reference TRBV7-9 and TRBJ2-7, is DTGVSQNPRHKITKRGQNVTFRCDPISEHNRLYWYRQTLGQGPEFLTYFQNEAQLEKSRLLSDRFSAERPKGSFSTLEIQRTEQGDSAMYLCASSSPPGLAVHEQYFGPGTRLTVT.

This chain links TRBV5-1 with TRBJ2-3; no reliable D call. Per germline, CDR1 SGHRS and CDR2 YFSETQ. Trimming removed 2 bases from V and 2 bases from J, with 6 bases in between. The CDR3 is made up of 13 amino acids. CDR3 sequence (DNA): TGCGCCAGCAGCTTCGCCGACACAGATACGCAGTATTTT. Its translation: CASSFADTDTQYF.

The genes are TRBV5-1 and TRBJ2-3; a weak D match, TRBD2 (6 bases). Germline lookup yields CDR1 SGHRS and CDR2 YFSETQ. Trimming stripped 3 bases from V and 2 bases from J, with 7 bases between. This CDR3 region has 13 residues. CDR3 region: CASSSGDTDTQYF. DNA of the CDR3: TGCGCCAGCAGCTCGGGGGACACAGATACGCAGTATTTT.

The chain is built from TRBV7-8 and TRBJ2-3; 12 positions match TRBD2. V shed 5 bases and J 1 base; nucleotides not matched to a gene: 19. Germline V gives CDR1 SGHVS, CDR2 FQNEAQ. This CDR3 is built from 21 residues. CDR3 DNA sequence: TGTGCCAGCAGCCCCTGGGTTGGGGTGACTAGCGGGAGTAGGGGCACAGATACGCAGTATTTT. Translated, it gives CASSPWVGVTSGSRGTDTQYF.

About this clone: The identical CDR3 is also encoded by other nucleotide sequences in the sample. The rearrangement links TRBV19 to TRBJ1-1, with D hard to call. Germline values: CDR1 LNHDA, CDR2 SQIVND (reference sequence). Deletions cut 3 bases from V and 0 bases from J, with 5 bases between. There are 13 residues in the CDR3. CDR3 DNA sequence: TGTGCCAGTAGTATCAGGCTGAACACTGAAGCTTTCTTT. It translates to CASSIRLNTEAFF.

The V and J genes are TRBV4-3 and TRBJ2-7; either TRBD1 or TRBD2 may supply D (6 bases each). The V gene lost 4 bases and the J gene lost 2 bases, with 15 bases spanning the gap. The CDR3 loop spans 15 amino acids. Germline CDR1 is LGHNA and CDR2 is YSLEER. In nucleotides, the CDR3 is TGCGCCAGCAGCCTATCGTGGAGGGGGACCTACGAGCAGTACTTC. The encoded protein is CASSLSWRGTYEQYF.

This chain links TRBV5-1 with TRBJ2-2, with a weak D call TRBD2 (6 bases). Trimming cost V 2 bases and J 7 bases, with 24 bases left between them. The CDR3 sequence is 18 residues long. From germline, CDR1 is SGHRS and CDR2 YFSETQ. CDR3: CASSFPLERGFGGGELFF. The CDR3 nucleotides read TGCGCCAGCAGCTTCCCCCTCGAAAGGGGATTCGGGGGCGGGGAGCTGTTTTTT. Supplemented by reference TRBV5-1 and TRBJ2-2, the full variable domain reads KAGVTQTPRYLIKTRGQQVTLSCSPISGHRSVSWYQQTPGQGLQFLFEYFSETQRNKGNFPGRFSGRQFSNSRSEMNVSTLELGDSALYLCASSFPLERGFGGGELFFGEGSRLTVL.

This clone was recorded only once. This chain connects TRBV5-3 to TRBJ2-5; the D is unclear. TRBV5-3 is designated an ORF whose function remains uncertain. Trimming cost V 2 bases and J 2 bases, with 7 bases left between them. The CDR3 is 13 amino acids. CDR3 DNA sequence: TGTGCCAGAAGCTTAACCGTTCAAGAGACCCAGTACTTC. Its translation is CARSLTVQETQYF.

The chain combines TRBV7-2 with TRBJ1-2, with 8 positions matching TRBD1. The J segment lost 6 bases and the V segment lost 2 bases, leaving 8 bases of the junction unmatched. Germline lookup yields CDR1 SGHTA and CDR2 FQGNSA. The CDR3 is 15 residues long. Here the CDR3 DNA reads TGTGCCAGCAGCTTATTGGTCGACAGGGGAGATGGCTACACCTTC. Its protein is CASSLLVDRGDGYTF.

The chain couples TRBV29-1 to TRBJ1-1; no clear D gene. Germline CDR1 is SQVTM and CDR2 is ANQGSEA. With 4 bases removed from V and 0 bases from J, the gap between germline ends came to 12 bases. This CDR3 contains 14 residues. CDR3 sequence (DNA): TGCAGCGTTGTAGGGAAGAGTATGAACACTGAAGCTTTCTTT. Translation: CSVVGKSMNTEAFF. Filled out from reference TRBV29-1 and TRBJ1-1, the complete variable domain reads SAVISQKPSRDICQRGTSLTIQCQVDSQVTMMFWYRQQPGQSLTLIATANQGSEATYESGFVIDKFPISRPNLTFSTLTVSNMSPEDSSIYLCSVVGKSMNTEAFFGQGTRLTVV.

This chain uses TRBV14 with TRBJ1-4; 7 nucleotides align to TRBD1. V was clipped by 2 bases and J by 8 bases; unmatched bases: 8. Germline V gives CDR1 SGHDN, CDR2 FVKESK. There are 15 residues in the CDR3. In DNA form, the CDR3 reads TGTGCCAGCAGCCAACTTACAGGGGCGAGGGAAAAACTGTTTTTT. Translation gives CASSQLTGAREKLFF. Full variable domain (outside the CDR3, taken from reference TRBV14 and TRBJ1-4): EAGVTQFPSHSVIEKGQTVTLRCDPISGHDNLYWYRRVMGKEIKFLLHFVKESKQDESGMPNNRFLAERTGGTYSTLKVQPAELEDSGVYFCASSQLTGAREKLFFGSGTQLSVL.

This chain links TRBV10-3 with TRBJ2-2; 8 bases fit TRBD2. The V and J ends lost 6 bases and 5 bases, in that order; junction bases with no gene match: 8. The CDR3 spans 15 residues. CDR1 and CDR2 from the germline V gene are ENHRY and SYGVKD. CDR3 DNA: TGTGCCATCAGGGGCGGTAGCGGGACAACCGGGGAGCTGTTTTTT. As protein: CAIRGGSGTTGELFF.

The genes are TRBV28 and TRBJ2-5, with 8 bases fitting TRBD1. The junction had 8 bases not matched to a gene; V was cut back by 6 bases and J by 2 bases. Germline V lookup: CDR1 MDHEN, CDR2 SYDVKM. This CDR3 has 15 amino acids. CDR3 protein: CASSLPGGGQETQYF. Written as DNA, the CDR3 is TGTGCCAGCAGCCTACCAGGGGGCGGACAAGAGACCCAGTACTTC.

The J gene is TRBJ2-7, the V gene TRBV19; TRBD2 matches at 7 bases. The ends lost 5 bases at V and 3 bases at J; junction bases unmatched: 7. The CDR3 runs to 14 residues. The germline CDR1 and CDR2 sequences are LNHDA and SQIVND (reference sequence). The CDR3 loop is CASSSSGGSYEQYF. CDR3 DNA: TGTGCCAGTAGTTCCTCAGGCGGGAGCTACGAGCAGTACTTC.

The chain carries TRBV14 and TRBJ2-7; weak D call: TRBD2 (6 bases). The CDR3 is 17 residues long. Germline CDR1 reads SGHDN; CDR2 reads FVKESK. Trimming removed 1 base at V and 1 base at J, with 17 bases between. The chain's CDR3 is CASSQAFRRGASYEQYF. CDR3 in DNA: TGTGCCAGCAGCCAAGCGTTCAGGCGGGGCGCTTCCTACGAGCAGTACTTC.